This T cell receptor beta chain was captured in a study of blood T cell repertoires in COVID-19. Study overall: Sites across the United States, Italy and Spain contributed samples from acute and convalescent COVID-19.

How the authors handled the data: By means of reference gene primer amplification, nucleated cell counts were estimated. Here immunoSEQ multiplex PCR was the method, and the copy in TCRdb shows in-frame clones only, minus some. V, J and clone size are taken as reported in that table, and D and trimming were inferred from the DNA itself. The sample has about 110,000 clones; nearly 90% are singletons. The CDR3 extends over 14 amino acids. Germline V gene lookup returns CDR1 MDHEN and CDR2 SYDVKM. The V and J ends lost 4 bases and 2 bases, in that order; junction bases with no gene match: 3. V usage is TRBV28 and J usage is TRBJ1-2; TRBD1 aligns across 8 bases. The sequence derives from a human donor in a cohort sampled during active COVID-19. Sequenced input: peripheral blood. The CDR3 DNA reads as TGTGCCAGCAGTTGGGACAGGAGGAACTATGGCTACACCTTC. It translates to CASSWDRRNYGYTF.